This T cell receptor (beta chain) appears in the sequencing data of a study of blood T cell repertoires in COVID-19. Whole-study context: Researchers got acute and convalescent COVID-19 samples from the United States, Italy and Spain.

Per the original methods: How many nucleated cells were present was estimated from reference gene primer amplification. Produced via immunoSEQ multiplex PCR; TCRdb's table is partial and in-frame only. The V and J calls and the clone size are those of that table, but D and trimming were determined from the DNA. The sample holds 35,000 to 50,000 clones, about 91% seen once. The V gene lost 6 bases and the J gene lost 6 bases, with 20 bases spanning the gap. There are 15 residues in the CDR3. Germline V lookup: CDR1 MNHEY, CDR2 SVGAGI. The V and J genes are TRBV6-5 and TRBJ1-1, with D perhaps matching TRBD1 (6 bases). This receptor was identified in a human donor in a cohort sampled during active COVID-19. Input material: peripheral blood. The CDR3 loop reads CASRGSGGPRAEAFF. Here the CDR3 DNA reads TGTGCCAGCAGGGGGTCGGGGGGGCCGAGGGCTGAAGCTTTCTTT.